This is a list of T cell receptor beta chains from one sample in a study of molecular identifiers for immune sequencing clone quantification. TCRdb re-called the PCR reads through MiXCR, storing one row per CDR3 protein. The table lists about 630,000 distinct CDR3 sequences, approximately 24% of them singletons. The sequenced material came from naive CD8+ T cells from blood, with Jurkat cell RNA spiked in. The receptors shown here come from a human donor in good health. Some libraries in this study had Jurkat cell RNA spiked in. Both conserved end residues are part of each CDR3. The D gene is left open where the match is weak. The listing skips clone size in some rows; elsewhere it reads once, few, many or a size class.

16	.	TRBJ2-5	TRBV4-3	TRBD1	TGCGCCAGCAGCCAAGATAGGGGCAGGGGGCAAGAGACCCAGTACTTC	CASSQDRGRGQETQYF
14	once	TRBJ1-4	TRBV19	TRBD1	TGTGCCAGTAGTACCGGGACAGGGGTTGAAAAACTGTGTTTT	CASSTGTGVEKLCF
15	many	TRBJ2-3	TRBV7-9	.	TGTGCCAGCAGCACCGGTCTCATGGGCACAGATACGCAGTATTTT	CASSTGLMGTDTQYF
13	many	TRBJ1-3	TRBV7-2	.	TGTGCCAACCTCCGAAGGGAAGGAAACACCATATATTTT	CANLRREGNTIYF
15	many	TRBJ1-5	TRBV7-2	.	TGTGCCAGCAGCCCAGCGGACAATAGCAATCAGCCCCAGCATTTT	CASSPADNSNQPQHF
15	few	TRBJ2-1	TRBV27	.	TGTGCCAGCAGTCCGCCACAGATGGGGCAGGGTGAGCAGTTCTTC	CASSPPQMGQGEQFF
16	few	TRBJ2-3	TRBV4-2	.	TGTGCCAGCAGCCAAGAGCGGCTAGCAGACACAGATACGCAGTATTTT	CASSQERLADTDTQYF
15	few	TRBJ1-1	TRBV27	.	TGTGCCAGCAGTGCCCGACAGACCATGAACACTGAAGCTTTCTTT	CASSARQTMNTEAFF
16	few	TRBJ2-1	TRBV12-3/TRBV12-4	TRBD1	TGTGCCAGCAGTTTCGGACAGGGGGCCTTCTACAATGAGCAGTTCTTC	CASSFGQGAFYNEQFF
19	.	TRBJ2-7	TRBV20-1	TRBD2	TGCAGTGCTACAACAACCGGGACTAGCGGGAGAGGAGACGCCTACGAGCAGTACTTC	CSATTTGTSGRGDAYEQYF
16	many	TRBJ2-2	TRBV4-1	.	TGCGCCAGCAGCCAAGATGGGGGGAGGAACACCGGGGAGCTGTTTTTT	CASSQDGGRNTGELFF
16	many	TRBJ1-5	TRBV4-1	.	TGCGCCAGCAGCCAAGGGACAGTTAATAGCAATCAGCCCCAGCATTTT	CASSQGTVNSNQPQHF
17	.	TRBJ1-4	TRBV5-3	TRBD1	TGTGCCAGCAGCTATGGACAGGGGGAGCCTTTAATTGAAAAACTGTTTTTT	CASSYGQGEPLIEKLFF
16	.	TRBJ2-1	TRBV3-1	TRBD2	TGTGCCAGCAGCCAAGATAAAAGCGGGGGGAGCAATGAGCAGTTCTTC	CASSQDKSGGSNEQFF
15	many	TRBJ2-3	TRBV4-3	TRBD2	TGCGCCAGCAGCCAAGGACTAGCGGGGGCGAATACGCAGTATTTT	CASSQGLAGANTQYF
16	.	TRBJ2-7	TRBV5-6	TRBD1	TGTGCCAGCAGCCCGTTCCCGGGACAGGGGAGTCACGAGCAGTACTTC	CASSPFPGQGSHEQYF
13	few	TRBJ2-5	TRBV30	.	TGTGCCTGGAATGGGATAGTCCAAGAGACCCAGTACTTC	CAWNGIVQETQYF
15	few	TRBJ2-7	TRBV7-2	.	TGTGCCAGCAGTTCTCTCAGGGACATCTCCTACGAGCAGTACTTC	CASSSLRDISYEQYF
15	.	TRBJ2-5	TRBV19	TRBD2	TGTGCCAGTAGTTCCGGGACTAGCAGCGGGGAGACCCAGTACTTC	CASSSGTSSGETQYF
16	few	TRBJ1-1	TRBV4-1	.	TGCGCCAGCAGCCCAGGTACTAGGACGGTAGGGACTGAAGCTTTCTTT	CASSPGTRTVGTEAFF
17	few	TRBJ1-4	TRBV6-5	.	TGTGCCAGCAGTTACGAAGGACGACGTGGAACTAATGAAAAACTGTTTTTT	CASSYEGRRGTNEKLFF
15	.	TRBJ1-2	TRBV6-5	.	TGTGCCAGCAGTTACAACGAAGGGATTGGGTATGGCTACACCTTC	CASSYNEGIGYGYTF
15	.	TRBJ2-2	TRBV12-3/TRBV12-4	TRBD2	TGTGCCAGCAGTGTTACTAGCGGACCCACCGGGGAGCTGTTTTTT	CASSVTSGPTGELFF
16	few	TRBJ2-6	TRBV7-9	.	TGTGCCAGCAGCTGGGCCCAATTGTCTGGGGCCAACGTCCTGACTTTC	CASSWAQLSGANVLTF
12	many	TRBJ1-1	TRBV12-3/TRBV12-4	.	TGTGCCAGCAGTCGGGCTGGCACTGAAGCTTTCTTT	CASSRAGTEAFF
15	few	TRBJ2-1	TRBV4-1	.	TGCGCCAGCAGCCAAGCCCCTTCAGGGAACAATGAGCAGTTCTTC	CASSQAPSGNNEQFF
17	.	TRBJ2-1	TRBV24-1	TRBD2	TGTGCCACCAGTGATGACGAGGCTAGCGGGCCGAGGGGTGAGCAGTTCTTC	CATSDDEASGPRGEQFF